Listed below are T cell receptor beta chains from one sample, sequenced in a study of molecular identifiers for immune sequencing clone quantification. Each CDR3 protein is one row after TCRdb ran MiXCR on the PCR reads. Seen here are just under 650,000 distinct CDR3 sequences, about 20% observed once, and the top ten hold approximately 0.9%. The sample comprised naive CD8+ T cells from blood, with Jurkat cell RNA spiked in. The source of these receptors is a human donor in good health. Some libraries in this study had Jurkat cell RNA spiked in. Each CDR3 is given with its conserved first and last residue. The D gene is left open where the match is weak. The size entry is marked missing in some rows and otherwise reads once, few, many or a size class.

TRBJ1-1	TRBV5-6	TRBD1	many	CASSWQPGQGRTEAFF
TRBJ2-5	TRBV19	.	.	CASSLDGGLGETQCF
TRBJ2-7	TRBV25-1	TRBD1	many	CASSEPTGLAQYF
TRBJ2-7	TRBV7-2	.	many	CASSSVSYEQYF
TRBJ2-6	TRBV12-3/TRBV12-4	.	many	CASSPEGANVLTF
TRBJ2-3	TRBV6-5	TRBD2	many	CASSLVRGGGESDTQYF
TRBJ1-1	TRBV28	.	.	CANSLSGPGNTEAFF
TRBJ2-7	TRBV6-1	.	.	CAAGTTPTYEQYF
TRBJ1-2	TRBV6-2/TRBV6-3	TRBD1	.	CASRLTGFYYGYAF
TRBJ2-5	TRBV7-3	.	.	CASSPGHRGEETQYF